One sample yielded the 9 T cell receptor beta chains listed below, sequenced in a study of identifying expanded T cells in peripheral blood. TCRdb's table, derived via immunoSEQ multiplex PCR, lists solely in-frame clones and lacks some. This sample has about 82,000 clones; about 90% occur once, and the top ten carry roughly 7%. Sample: blood. The receptor set was obtained from a person between 18 and 75 years old in good health.

This chain links TRBV6-1 with TRBJ1-3; a possible D gene is TRBD1 (6 bases). The V gene's germline CDR1 is MNHNS and CDR2 SASEGT. There are 15 residues in the CDR3. V lost 10 bases and J 2 bases, leaving 18 bases between the germline ends. In DNA form, the CDR3 reads TGTGCCACATTACTTGGCGGGGGCACTGGAAACACCATATATTTT. It is translated as CATLLGGGTGNTIYF.

This sequence joins TRBV19 and TRBJ1-1; tentative D call: TRBD1 (5 bases). The V end was cut by 9 bases, the J end by 4 bases, with 12 bases between. CDR3 length equals 12 residues. CDR1 and CDR2 (germline): LNHDA, SQIVND (reference sequence). The CDR3 DNA reads as TGTGCCAGCTCGGGGGAGGGCACTGAAGCTTTCTTT. This sequence encodes CASSGEGTEAFF. Filled out from reference TRBV19 and TRBJ1-1, the complete variable domain reads DGGITQSPKYLFRKEGQNVTLSCEQNLNHDAMYWYRQDPGQGLRLIYYSQIVNDFQKGDIAEGYSVSREKKESFPLTVTSAQKNPTAFYLCASSGEGTEAFFGQGTRLTVV.

The rearrangement uses TRBV18 and TRBJ2-7; D call uncertain. CDR3 length: 13 residues. The germline V and J ends were trimmed by 1 base and 5 bases, with 9 bases remaining between them. Germline V CDR1 and CDR2: KGHSH, LQKENI. DNA for the CDR3: TGTGCCAGCTCACCACTGGCTGCGCACGAGCAGTACTTC. The encoded protein is CASSPLAAHEQYF.

The gene calls are TRBV9 and TRBJ2-3; 9 bases map to TRBD2. Germline CDR1 reads SGDLS; CDR2 reads YYNGEE. V dropped 0 bases and J dropped 8; count of bases not matched to a gene: 10. The CDR3 contains 16 residues. CDR3: CASSVEGSRGGGTQYF. The CDR3 coding sequence is TGTGCCAGCAGCGTAGAGGGATCGCGGGGGGGCGGTACGCAGTATTTT.

The rearrangement links TRBV6-1 to TRBJ1-2; 8 bases map to TRBD1. With V trimmed by 8 bases and J by 8 bases, 10 bases remained unmatched. Per the germline V gene, CDR1 is MNHNS and CDR2 is SASEGT. This CDR3 comprises 13 residues. The CDR3 region has the DNA TGTGCCAGCGTAAAGGACAGGGAGGGGGGCTACACCTTC. As protein: CASVKDREGGYTF.

The chain employs TRBV10-3 and TRBJ1-2, with 8 bases aligning to TRBD1. Germline CDR1 is ENHRY and CDR2 is SYGVKD. This CDR3 is built from 17 residues. The trim removed 0 bases at V and 7 bases at J, leaving 13 bases unmatched. The CDR3 DNA reads TGTGCCATCAGTGAGTCGAATCAGGGGGCGCATCGCGGTGGCTACACCTTC. Translating gives CAISESNQGAHRGGYTF.

V is TRBV5-1 and J is TRBJ2-1; tentatively, D is TRBD2 (6 bases). The CDR3 is made up of 15 amino acids. Germline V CDR1 and CDR2: SGHRS, YFSETQ. Trimming took off 2 bases at V and 7 bases at J, with 16 bases between the two ends. In DNA, the CDR3 is TGCGCCAGCAGCTTCGTCCCGGGAGAGGTTAATGAGCAGTTCTTC. The encoded protein is CASSFVPGEVNEQFF.

This chain joins TRBV6-5 and TRBJ1-3; a possible D gene is TRBD1 (5 bases). CDR3 length: 14 amino acids. CDR1 and CDR2 (germline): MNHEY, SVGAGI. Between the trimmed V and J ends, which lost 6 bases and 0 bases, there was a span of 9 bases. The CDR3 region has the DNA TGTGCCAGCAGGCGGGACCTCTCTGGAAACACCATATATTTT. It is translated as CASRRDLSGNTIYF.

The chain uses TRBV14 and TRBJ2-7; D gene uncertain. The germline gives CDR1 SGHDN, CDR2 FVKESK. The ends were cut back, 0 bases at V and 2 bases at J, with 2 bases in the middle. The CDR3 extends over 12 amino acids. The CDR3 sequence is CASSQDAYEQYF. CDR3 DNA sequence: TGTGCCAGCAGCCAAGACGCCTACGAGCAGTACTTC. The whole variable domain, filled in from reference TRBV14 and TRBJ2-7, reads EAGVTQFPSHSVIEKGQTVTLRCDPISGHDNLYWYRRVMGKEIKFLLHFVKESKQDESGMPNNRFLAERTGGTYSTLKVQPAELEDSGVYFCASSQDAYEQYFGPGTRLTVT.